The 13 T cell receptor beta chains given below trace back to one sample, sequenced in a study of blood T cell repertoires in COVID-19. Sequencing was performed with immunoSEQ multiplex PCR; in TCRdb, only in-frame clones are kept and a portion is missing. This sample yields 180,000 or so clones, of which roughly 81% are seen a single time; about 11% belongs to the top ten. The sequencing input was peripheral blood. The receptors come from a woman aged 40 to 50 with COVID-19, enrolled during active disease.

The chain is built from TRBV18 and TRBJ2-5, with D perhaps TRBD2 (6 bases). The V gene lost 0 bases and the J gene lost 4 bases, with 6 bases spanning the gap. The CDR3 consists of 13 residues. Germline-derived CDR1 and CDR2 are KGHSH and LQKENI. CDR3 DNA: TGTGCCAGCTCACCACCGGGGGGAGAGACCCAGTACTTC. Encoded protein: CASSPPGGETQYF.

The chain recombines TRBV18 with TRBJ2-7; 7 bases map to TRBD1. The V and J ends lost 5 bases and 3 bases, in that order; junction bases with no gene match: 13. Germline V CDR1 and CDR2: KGHSH, LQKENI. CDR3 length equals 16 residues. CDR3 sequence reads: CASSERQGRDSYEQYV. For the CDR3, the DNA is TGTGCCAGCTCAGAAAGACAGGGAAGGGACAGCTACGAGCAGTACGTC.

This chain links TRBV28 with TRBJ2-3, with 8 positions matching TRBD1. Germline V gives CDR1 MDHEN, CDR2 SYDVKM. The CDR3 consists of 15 residues. V lost 5 bases and J lost 4; bases outside the gene matches: 8. CDR3 in DNA: TGTGCCAGCAGTCTCCAAGGACAGGGCGCAGATACGCAGTATTTT. Amino acids: CASSLQGQGADTQYF.

The chain joins TRBV27 to TRBJ1-2, with 9 bases identical to TRBD1. This CDR3 comprises 14 residues. Germline V gene lookup returns CDR1 MNHEY and CDR2 SMNVEV (reference sequence). J lost 5 bases, V lost 6 bases, and 7 bases had no gene match. CDR3 DNA: TGTGCCAGCAGAGGAACAGGGGGCGCGTATGGCTACACCTTC. Residues: CASRGTGGAYGYTF.

This sequence joins TRBV7-9 and TRBJ1-5; unclear D gene. Between the trimmed V and J ends, which lost 5 bases and 7 bases, there was a span of 15 bases. CDR1 is SEHNR, CDR2 FQNEAQ, per germline (reference sequence). The length of the CDR3 is 14 residues. Here the CDR3 reads CASSPPEVPQPQHF. CDR3 bases: TGTGCCAGCAGCCCTCCCGAGGTTCCCCAGCCCCAGCATTTT.

The CDR3 protein is CASSSSTGGIDYEQYF. CDR3 nucleotides: TGTGCCAGCAGCTCCAGTACAGGGGGCATCGACTACGAGCAGTACTTC. V gene TRBV11-2 combines with J gene TRBJ2-7, with 9 bases lining up with TRBD1. The CDR3 has 16 residues. With V trimmed by 4 bases and J by 3 bases, 10 bases remained unmatched. Germline V gene sequence: CDR1 SGHAT, CDR2 FQNNGV.

This chain uses TRBV12-3 or TRBV12-4 with TRBJ2-2; no reliable D call. V was shortened by 3 bases and J by 5 bases, with 7 bases between the two germline ends. This CDR3 spans 13 amino acids. The CDR3 spells CASSFVRTGELFF. The CDR3 nucleotides are TGTGCCAGCAGTTTTGTCCGTACCGGGGAGCTGTTTTTT.

V is TRBV18 and J is TRBJ2-1, with D perhaps matching TRBD2 (5 bases). Germline CDR1 KGHSH, CDR2 LQKENI. This CDR3 is built from 15 residues. V gave up 6 bases and J gave up 9 bases, with 21 bases separating them. The CDR3 DNA sequence: TGTGCCAGCTCTCCCCAATGGACTGAACGCGGTGAGCAGTTCTTC. Translation gives CASSPQWTERGEQFF. Together with reference TRBV18 and TRBJ2-1, the CDR3 gives the full variable domain: NAGVMQNPRHLVRRRGQEARLRCSPMKGHSHVYWYRQLPEEGLKFMVYLQKENIIDESGMPKERFSAEFPKEGPSILRIQQVVRGDSAAYFCASSPQWTERGEQFFGPGTRLTVL.

V is TRBV15 and J is TRBJ1-5; D is unclear. CDR3 length: 15 amino acids. With 0 bases removed from V and 4 bases from J, the gap between germline ends came to 10 bases. Germline CDR1 and CDR2: LNHNV and YYDKDF (reference sequence). In nucleotides, the CDR3 is TGTGCCACCAGCAGAGATCGGTCCAGGAATCAGCCCCAGCATTTT. This encodes CATSRDRSRNQPQHF.

V usage is TRBV28 and J usage is TRBJ2-1; no reliable D call. Germline V gene sequence: CDR1 MDHEN, CDR2 SYDVKM. The CDR3 has 14 residues. V was pared by 6 bases and J by 9 bases, with 18 bases between. CDR3 sequence: CASRVRIRPSEQFF. In nucleotides, the CDR3 is TGTGCCAGCAGGGTACGGATCAGGCCCAGTGAGCAGTTCTTC.

The rearrangement links TRBV5-4 to TRBJ1-2; 12 bases match TRBD1. In germline, CDR1 is SGHNT, CDR2 YYREEE (reference sequence). The CDR3 runs 15 residues. Trimming removed 4 bases from V and 3 bases from J; junction bases left unmatched: 4. CDR3 amino acids: CASSMGQGAYYGYTF. The CDR3 region has the DNA TGTGCCAGCAGCATGGGACAGGGGGCCTACTATGGCTACACCTTC.

This rearrangement joins TRBV3-1 (or the pseudogene TRBV3-2) to TRBJ1-6; no reliable D call. Between the trimmed V and J ends, which lost 4 bases and 7 bases, there was a span of 11 bases. The CDR3 consists of 14 residues. Germline V gene data show CDR1 as LGHDT and CDR2 as YNNKEL (reference sequence). DNA of the CDR3: TGTGCCAGCAGCCCCCCGGGAGACAATTCACCCCTCCACTTT. Translating it yields CASSPPGDNSPLHF.

Remarks on this clone: One junction end does not reproduce the germline sequence, and a read error may be involved. The genes are TRBV7-7 and TRBJ2-3; no clear D gene. The CDR3 contains 15 residues. Germline V CDR1 and CDR2: SSHAT, FNYEAQ (reference sequence). The CDR3 loop reads CASSLHSRSTDTQYF. As DNA, the CDR3 is TGTGCTAGCAGCTTACACAGCCGAAGCACAGATACGCAGTATTTT.